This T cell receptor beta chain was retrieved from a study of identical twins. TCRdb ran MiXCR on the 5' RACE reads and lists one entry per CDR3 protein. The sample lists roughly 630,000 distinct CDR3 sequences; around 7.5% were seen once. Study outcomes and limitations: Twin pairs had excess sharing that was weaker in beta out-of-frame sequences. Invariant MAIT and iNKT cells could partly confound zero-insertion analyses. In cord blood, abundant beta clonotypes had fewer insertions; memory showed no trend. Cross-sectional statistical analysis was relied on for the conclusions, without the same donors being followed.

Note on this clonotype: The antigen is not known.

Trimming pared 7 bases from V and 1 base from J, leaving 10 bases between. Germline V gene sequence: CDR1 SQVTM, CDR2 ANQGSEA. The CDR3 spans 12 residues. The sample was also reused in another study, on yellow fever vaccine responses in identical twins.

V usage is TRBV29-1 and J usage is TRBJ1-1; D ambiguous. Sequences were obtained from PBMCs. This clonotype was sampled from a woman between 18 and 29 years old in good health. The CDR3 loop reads CSARSWNTEAFF. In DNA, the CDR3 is TGCAGCGCGCGGTCTTGGAACACTGAAGCTTTCTTT.